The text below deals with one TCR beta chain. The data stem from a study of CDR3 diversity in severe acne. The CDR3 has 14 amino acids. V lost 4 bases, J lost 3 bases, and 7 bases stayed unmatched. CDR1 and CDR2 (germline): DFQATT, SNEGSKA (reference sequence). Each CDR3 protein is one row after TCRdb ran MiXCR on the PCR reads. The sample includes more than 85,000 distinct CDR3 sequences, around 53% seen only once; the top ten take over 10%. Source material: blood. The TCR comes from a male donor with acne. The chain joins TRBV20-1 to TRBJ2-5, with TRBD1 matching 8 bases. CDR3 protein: CSATETGVEETQYF. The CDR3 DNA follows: TGCAGTGCTACCGAGACAGGGGTTGAAGAGACCCAGTACTTC.